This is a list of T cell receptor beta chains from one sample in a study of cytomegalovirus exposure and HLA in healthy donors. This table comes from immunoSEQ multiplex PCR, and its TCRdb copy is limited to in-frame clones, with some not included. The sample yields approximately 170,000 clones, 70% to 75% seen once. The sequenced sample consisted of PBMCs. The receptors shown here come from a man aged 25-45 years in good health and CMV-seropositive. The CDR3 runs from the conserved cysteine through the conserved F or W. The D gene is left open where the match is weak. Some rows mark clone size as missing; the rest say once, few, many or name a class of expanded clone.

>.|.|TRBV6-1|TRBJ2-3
CASTPGTDTQYF
TGTGCCAGCACTCCGGGCACAGATACGCAGTATTTT
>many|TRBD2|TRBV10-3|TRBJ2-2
CAIRELAGVGELFF
TGTGCCATCAGGGAACTAGCGGGAGTCGGGGAGCTGTTTTTT
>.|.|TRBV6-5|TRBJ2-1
CASSYSSGQNEQFF
TGTGCCAGCAGTTACTCGAGCGGGCAGAATGAGCAGTTCTTC
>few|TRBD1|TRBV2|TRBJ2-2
CASRRGGLNTGELFF
TGTGCCAGCCGACGAGGGGGCCTGAACACCGGGGAGCTGTTTTTT
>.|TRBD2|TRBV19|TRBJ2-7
CASSSSGTSGSYEQYF
TGTGCCAGTAGCTCCTCCGGGACTAGCGGCTCCTACGAGCAGTACTTC
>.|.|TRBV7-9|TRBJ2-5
CASSGGAGLETQYF
TGTGCCAGCAGCGGGGGGGCTGGATTGGAGACCCAGTACTTC
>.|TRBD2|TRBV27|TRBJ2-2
CASSFGSGAPTGELFF
TGTGCCAGCAGTTTCGGAAGCGGGGCTCCAACCGGGGAGCTGTTTTTT
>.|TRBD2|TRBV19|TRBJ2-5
CASRGGPGTSGRAGETQYF
TGTGCCTCTAGGGGAGGGCCCGGGACTAGCGGGAGAGCTGGAGAGACCCAGTACTTC
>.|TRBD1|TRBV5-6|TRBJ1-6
CASSPQGVGSPLHF
TGTGCCAGCAGCCCCCAGGGGGTTGGGTCACCCCTCCACTTT
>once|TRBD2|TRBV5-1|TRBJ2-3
CASSFGLAGLRGTDTQYF
TGCGCCAGCAGCTTCGGGCTAGCGGGCCTCCGGGGCACAGATACGCAGTATTTT
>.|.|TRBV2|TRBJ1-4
CASRTEFNEKLFF
TGTGCCAGCAGGACAGAATTTAATGAAAAACTGTTTTTT
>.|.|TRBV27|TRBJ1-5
CASREGHHDQPQHF
TGTGCCAGCCGTGAGGGTCATCACGATCAGCCCCAGCATTTT
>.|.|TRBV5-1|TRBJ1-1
CASSLAGGDTEAFF
TGCGCCAGCAGCTTGGCCGGGGGGGACACTGAAGCTTTCTTT
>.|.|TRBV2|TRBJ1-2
CASNPEGAGDVYTF
TGTGCCAGCAACCCAGAAGGGGCAGGGGATGTCTACACCTTC
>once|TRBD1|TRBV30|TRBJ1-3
CAWSTTGIGNTIYF
TGTGCCTGGAGTACGACAGGGATCGGTAACACCATATATTTT
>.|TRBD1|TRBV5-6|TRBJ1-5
CASSRGQGGNQPQHF
TGTGCCAGCAGCCGGGGACAGGGTGGCAATCAGCCCCAGCATTTT
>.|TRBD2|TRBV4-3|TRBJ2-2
CASSQDPGLAGWDTGELFF
TGCGCCAGCAGCCAAGATCCAGGGCTAGCGGGATGGGACACCGGGGAGCTGTTTTTT
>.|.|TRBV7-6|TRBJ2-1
CASSLGAHNEQFF
TGTGCCAGCAGCTTAGGGGCTCACAATGAGCAGTTCTTC
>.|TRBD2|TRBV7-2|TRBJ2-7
CASSLRTSSYEQYF
TGTGCCAGCAGCCTACGGACTAGCTCCTACGAGCAGTACTTC
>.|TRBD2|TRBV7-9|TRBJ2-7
CASSLGLAETYEQYF
TGTGCCAGCAGCTTAGGGCTAGCGGAGACCTACGAGCAGTACTTC
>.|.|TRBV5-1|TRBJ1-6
CASRLLNSPLHF
TGCGCCAGCAGACTCCTTAATTCACCCCTCCACTTT
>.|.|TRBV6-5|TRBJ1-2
CASIGGVDYGYTF
TGTGCCAGCATAGGGGGGGTGGACTATGGCTACACCTTC
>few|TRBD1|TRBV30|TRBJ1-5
CAWSHRGNQPQHF
TGTGCCTGGAGCCACAGGGGGAATCAGCCCCAGCATTTT
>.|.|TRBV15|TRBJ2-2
CATSLRSGGELFF
TGTGCCACCAGCCTCCGGTCCGGCGGGGAGCTGTTTTTT
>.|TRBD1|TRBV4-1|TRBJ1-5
CASSQDYQGGENQPQHF
TGCGCCAGCAGCCAAGACTACCAGGGGGGCGAAAATCAGCCCCAGCATTTT
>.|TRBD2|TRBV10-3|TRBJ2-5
CAISESSGAQETQYF
TGTGCCATCAGTGAATCTAGCGGGGCGCAAGAGACCCAGTACTTC
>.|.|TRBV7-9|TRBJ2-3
CASSLRDFTDTQYF
TGTGCCAGCAGCTTAAGGGACTTCACAGATACGCAGTATTTT
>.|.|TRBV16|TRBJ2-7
CASSQSAGRYYEQYF
TGTGCCAGCAGCCAATCCGCCGGCAGGTACTACGAGCAGTACTTC
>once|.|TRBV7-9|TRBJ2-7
CASSLVTGTYEQYF
TGTGCCAGCAGCTTAGTAACGGGGACCTACGAGCAGTACTTC
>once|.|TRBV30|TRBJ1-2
CAWSSLYGYTF
TGTGCCTGGAGTAGCCTCTATGGCTACACCTTC
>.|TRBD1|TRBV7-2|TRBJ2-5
CASSPGTVIQETQYF
TGTGCCAGCAGCCCCGGGACAGTTATTCAAGAGACCCAGTACTTC
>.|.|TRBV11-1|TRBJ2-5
CASSYAGASKTQYF
TGTGCCAGCAGCTATGCGGGGGCCTCAAAGACCCAGTACTTC
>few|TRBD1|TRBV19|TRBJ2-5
CASSPTLGSGTGGKETQYF
TGTGCCAGTAGTCCCACTTTGGGGTCCGGGACAGGCGGTAAAGAGACCCAGTACTTC
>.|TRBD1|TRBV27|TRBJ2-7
CASSKGQGRLEQYF
TGTGCCAGCAGTAAGGGACAGGGCCGGCTCGAGCAGTACTTC
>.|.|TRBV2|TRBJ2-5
CASSVQGWETQYF
TGTGCCAGCAGTGTACAGGGATGGGAGACCCAGTACTTC
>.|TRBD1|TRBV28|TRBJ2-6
CASSRQGWDSGANVLTF
TGTGCCAGCAGTCGACAGGGATGGGACTCTGGGGCCAACGTCCTGACTTTC
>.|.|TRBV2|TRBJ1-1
CASNRDRSPEAFF
TGTGCCAGCAACAGAGACAGGAGCCCTGAAGCTTTCTTT
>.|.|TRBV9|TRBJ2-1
CASSESGTMYNEQFF
TGTGCCAGCAGCGAAAGCGGAACTATGTACAATGAGCAGTTCTTC
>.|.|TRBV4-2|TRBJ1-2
CASSHDQQGSNYGYTF
TGTGCCAGCAGCCACGATCAACAGGGATCTAACTATGGCTACACCTTC
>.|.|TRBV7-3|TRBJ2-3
CASSSGLDNTQYF
TGTGCCAGCAGCTCGGGACTTGATAATACGCAGTATTTT
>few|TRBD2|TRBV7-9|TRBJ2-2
CASSLEVAGTGELFF
TGTGCCAGCAGCTTAGAAGTAGCGGGGACCGGGGAGCTGTTTTTT
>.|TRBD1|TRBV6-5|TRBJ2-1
CASSRGTGGGEQFF
TGTGCCAGCAGCCGTGGGACAGGGGGCGGCGAGCAGTTCTTC
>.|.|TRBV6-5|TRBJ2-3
CASSWNSEDGSDTQYF
TGTGCCAGCAGTTGGAACTCGGAGGACGGCTCGGATACGCAGTATTTT
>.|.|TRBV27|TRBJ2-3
CASSSTLDATDTQYF
TGTGCCAGCAGTTCGACTCTCGACGCTACAGATACGCAGTATTTT
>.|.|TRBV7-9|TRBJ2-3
CASSRTELADTQYF
TGTGCCAGCAGCCGTACTGAGCTCGCAGATACGCAGTATTTT
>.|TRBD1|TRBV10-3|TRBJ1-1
CAIRTGETNTEAFF
TGTGCCATCAGGACAGGGGAGACGAACACTGAAGCTTTCTTT
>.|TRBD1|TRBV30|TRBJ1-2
CAWKQGYYGYTF
TGTGCCTGGAAACAGGGGTACTATGGCTACACCTTC
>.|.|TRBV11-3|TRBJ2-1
CASSPPGHAYNEQFF
TGTGCCAGCAGCCCCCCGGGACACGCGTACAATGAGCAGTTCTTC
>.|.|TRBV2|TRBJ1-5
CASSEGRVQPQHF
TGTGCCAGCAGTGAAGGCCGGGTTCAGCCCCAGCATTTT
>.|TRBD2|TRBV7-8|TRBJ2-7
CASSIGTSGGAYEQYF
TGTGCCAGCAGCATCGGGACTAGCGGGGGGGCGTACGAGCAGTACTTC
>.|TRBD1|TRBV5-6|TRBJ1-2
CASSLGRGVYYGYTF
TGTGCCAGCAGCTTGGGCAGGGGGGTTTACTATGGCTACACCTTC
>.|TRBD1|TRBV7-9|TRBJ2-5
CASSLGQGVETQYF
TGTGCCAGCAGCTTAGGACAGGGAGTGGAGACCCAGTACTTC
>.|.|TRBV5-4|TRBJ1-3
CASSSRQHGNTIYF
TGTGCCAGCAGCAGTCGACAGCATGGAAACACCATATATTTT